The clone carrying this T cell receptor (beta chain) was recorded at least ten times. TCRdb reprocessed the 5' RACE reads via MiXCR and lists one record per CDR3 protein. Of around 98,000 distinct CDR3 sequences in the sample, 17% were seen once. The data were taken from a study of T cells of healthy individuals. V gave up 0 bases and J gave up 2 bases, with 5 bases separating them. CDR3 size: 14 residues. The germline V gene encodes CDR1 WSHSY and CDR2 SAAADI. The origin of this receptor is a human donor in good health. The chain is built from TRBV10-2 and TRBJ1-5, with D maybe TRBD1 (5 bases). CDR3 in amino acids: CASSESGGNQPQHF. In DNA, the CDR3 is TGCGCCAGCAGTGAGTCAGGGGGCAATCAGCCCCAGCATTTT.